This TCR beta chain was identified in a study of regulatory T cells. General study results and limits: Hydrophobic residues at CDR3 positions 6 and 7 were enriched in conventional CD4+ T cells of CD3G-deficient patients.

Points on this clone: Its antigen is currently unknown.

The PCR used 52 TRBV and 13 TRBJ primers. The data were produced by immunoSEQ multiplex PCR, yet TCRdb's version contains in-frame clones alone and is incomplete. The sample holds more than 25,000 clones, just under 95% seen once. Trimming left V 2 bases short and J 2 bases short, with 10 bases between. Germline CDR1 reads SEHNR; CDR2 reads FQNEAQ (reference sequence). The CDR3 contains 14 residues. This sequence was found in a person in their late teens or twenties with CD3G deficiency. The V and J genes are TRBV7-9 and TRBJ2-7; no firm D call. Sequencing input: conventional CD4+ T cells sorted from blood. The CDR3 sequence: CASSLNSEPYEQYF. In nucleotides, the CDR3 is TGTGCCAGCAGCTTAAACAGCGAGCCCTACGAGCAGTACTTC.